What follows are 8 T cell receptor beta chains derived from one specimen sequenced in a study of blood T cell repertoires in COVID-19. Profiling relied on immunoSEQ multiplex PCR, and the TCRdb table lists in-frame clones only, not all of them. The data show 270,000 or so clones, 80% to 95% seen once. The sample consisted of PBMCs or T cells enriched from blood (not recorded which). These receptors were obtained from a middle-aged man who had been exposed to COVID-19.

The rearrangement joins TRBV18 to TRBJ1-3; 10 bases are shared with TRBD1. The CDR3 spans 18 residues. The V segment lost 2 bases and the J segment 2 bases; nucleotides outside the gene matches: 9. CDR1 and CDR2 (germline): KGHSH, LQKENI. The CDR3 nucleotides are TGTGCCAGCTCACCATCGGATTTCGGACAGGGGGCTGGAAACACCATATATTTT. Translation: CASSPSDFGQGAGNTIYF.

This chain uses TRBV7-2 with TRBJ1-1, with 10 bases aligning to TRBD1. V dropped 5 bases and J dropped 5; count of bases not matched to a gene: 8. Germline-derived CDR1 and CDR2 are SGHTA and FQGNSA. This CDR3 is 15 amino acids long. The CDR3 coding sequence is TGTGCCAGCAGCAATGGGACAGGGGTTCGGACTGAAGCTTTCTTT. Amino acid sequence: CASSNGTGVRTEAFF.

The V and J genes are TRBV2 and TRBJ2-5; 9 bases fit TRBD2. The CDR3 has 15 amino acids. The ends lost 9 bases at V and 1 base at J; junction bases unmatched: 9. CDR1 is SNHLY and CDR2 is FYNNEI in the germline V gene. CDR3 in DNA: TGTGCCAGTGGAGGGCGGGAGGGCCTCCAAGAGACCCAGTACTTC. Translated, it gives CASGGREGLQETQYF.

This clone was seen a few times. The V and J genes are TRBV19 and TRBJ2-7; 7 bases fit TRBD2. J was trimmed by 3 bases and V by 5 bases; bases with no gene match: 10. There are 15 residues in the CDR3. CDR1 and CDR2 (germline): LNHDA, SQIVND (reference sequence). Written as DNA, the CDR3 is TGTGCCAGTAGTGGGATCGGCGGGAGTCTCTACGAGCAGTACTTC. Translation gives CASSGIGGSLYEQYF.

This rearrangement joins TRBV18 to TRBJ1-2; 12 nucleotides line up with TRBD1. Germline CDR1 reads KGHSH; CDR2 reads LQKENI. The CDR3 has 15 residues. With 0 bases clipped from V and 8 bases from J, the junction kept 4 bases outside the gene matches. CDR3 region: CASSPPGTGGWGYTF. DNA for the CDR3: TGTGCCAGCTCACCACCGGGGACAGGGGGCTGGGGCTACACCTTC.

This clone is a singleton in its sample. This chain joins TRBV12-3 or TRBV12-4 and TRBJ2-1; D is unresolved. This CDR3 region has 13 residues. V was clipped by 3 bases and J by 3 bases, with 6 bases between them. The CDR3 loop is CASSFQIYNEQFF. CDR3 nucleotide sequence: TGTGCCAGCAGTTTTCAAATCTACAATGAGCAGTTCTTC.

CDR3 in DNA: TGTGCCATCAGTGAGGCAGGCTACGAGCAGTACTTC. It translates to CAISEAGYEQYF. J is TRBJ2-7 and V is TRBV10-3; D uncertain. The CDR3 runs 12 residues. Germline values: CDR1 ENHRY, CDR2 SYGVKD. Between the trimmed V and J ends, which lost 2 bases and 3 bases, there was a span of 5 bases.

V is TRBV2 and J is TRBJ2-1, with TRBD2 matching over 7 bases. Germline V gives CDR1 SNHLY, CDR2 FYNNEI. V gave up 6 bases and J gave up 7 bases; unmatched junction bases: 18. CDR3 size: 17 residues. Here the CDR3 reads CASRRVASGLQGNEQFF. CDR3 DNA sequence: TGTGCCAGCAGGAGGGTGGCTAGCGGACTACAAGGGAATGAGCAGTTCTTC.